These 21 T cell receptor beta chains originate from one sample sequenced in a study of cytomegalovirus exposure and HLA in healthy donors. The PCR contained 60 Vbeta and 13 Jbeta primers. Only in-frame clones appear in the TCRdb table, and some are missing; sequencing was by immunoSEQ multiplex PCR. The table gives around 210,000 clones; the top ten clones make up around 1.1% of it. Material: PBMCs. Receptors were obtained from a girl aged 2-10 years in good health and CMV-seropositive.

The CDR3 region has the DNA TGTGCCAGCAGCTTAGCGGGTGAAGGGCGGGGGTTCTTC. Translation: CASSLAGEGRGFF. The chain links TRBV7-9 to TRBJ2-1; TRBD2 is a possible D gene (6 bases). Looked up from germline, CDR1 is SEHNR and CDR2 is FQNEAQ (reference sequence). This CDR3 is 13 amino acids long. Trimming stripped 0 bases from V and 15 bases from J, with 15 bases between. Variable domain in full (rest from reference TRBV7-9 and TRBJ2-1): DTGVSQNPRHKITKRGQNVTFRCDPISEHNRLYWYRQTLGQGPEFLTYFQNEAQLEKSRLLSDRFSAERPKGSFSTLEIQRTEQGDSAMYLCASSLAGEGRGFFGPGTRLTVL.

This chain connects TRBV29-1 to TRBJ2-7; tentatively, D is TRBD2 (5 bases). The CDR3 is made up of 12 amino acids. Trimming removed 3 bases from V and 7 bases from J, with 13 bases in between. CDR1 and CDR2 (germline): SQVTM, ANQGSEA. DNA for the CDR3: TGCAGCGTTGACGGACCTCGCGGGGAGCAGTACTTC. As protein: CSVDGPRGEQYF.

The rearrangement uses TRBV7-9 and TRBJ1-2; weak D call: TRBD1 (5 bases). Per germline, CDR1 SEHNR and CDR2 FQNEAQ (reference sequence). The V and J ends lost 4 bases and 3 bases respectively, with 15 bases between them. The CDR3 sequence is 15 residues long. CDR3 in amino acids: CASSSSAGGDYGYTF. CDR3 DNA sequence: TGTGCCAGCAGCTCATCAGCCGGGGGGGACTATGGCTACACCTTC.

The chain is built from TRBV11-2 and TRBJ1-2, with 8 bases fitting TRBD1. Germline V gene data show CDR1 as SGHAT and CDR2 as FQNNGV. V shed 4 bases, J shed 3 bases, and the junction held 7 bases outside the gene matches. The CDR3 runs 15 residues. CDR3 sequence (DNA): TGTGCCAGCAGCTGGTCAGGGGGCGCGGACTATGGCTACACCTTC. This translates into CASSWSGGADYGYTF.

The V and J genes are TRBV6-5 and TRBJ2-7; D not resolved. CDR3 length: 15 amino acids. CDR1 and CDR2 from the germline V gene are MNHEY and SVGAGI. The V gene lost 1 base and the J gene lost 2 bases, with 12 bases spanning the gap. The CDR3 sequence: CASSYYHGGAYEQYF. Here the CDR3 DNA reads TGTGCCAGCAGTTACTACCATGGCGGCGCCTACGAGCAGTACTTC.

In regard to this clone: This sample includes further DNA sequences coding for the same CDR3. The chain links TRBV27 to TRBJ2-7; TRBD2 matches 7 bases. V dropped 6 bases and J dropped 2; count of bases not matched to a gene: 25. The CDR3 length is 20 residues. Germline lookup yields CDR1 MNHEY and CDR2 SMNVEV (reference sequence). The CDR3 sequence is CASSPSTNSGFPPGTYEQYF. The CDR3 coding sequence is TGTGCCAGCAGCCCATCCACCAATAGCGGGTTCCCCCCCGGTACCTACGAGCAGTACTTC.

This chain links TRBV5-1 with TRBJ2-3; TRBD1 matches 7 bases. V trimming: 6 bases; J trimming: 4 bases; junction bases outside the gene matches: 11. There are 15 residues in the CDR3. Germline V gene sequence: CDR1 SGHRS, CDR2 YFSETQ. For the CDR3, the DNA is TGCGCCAGCACCGGGACAGCCCACGGAGCAGATACGCAGTATTTT. It codes for CASTGTAHGADTQYF.

J is TRBJ2-1 and V is TRBV29-1; 10 positions match TRBD1. The CDR3 length is 14 residues. Per the germline V gene, CDR1 is SQVTM and CDR2 is ANQGSEA. Trimming at V came to 6 bases and at J to 7 bases, leaving 9 bases not matched to a gene. The CDR3 nucleotides are TGCAGCGTCGACGGGACAGGGGCGGGGAATGAGCAGTTCTTC. The encoded protein is CSVDGTGAGNEQFF.

About this clone itself: The sample contains more than one DNA sequence encoding this CDR3. The chain employs TRBV7-9 and TRBJ2-1; D remains unclear. The germline CDR1 and CDR2 sequences are SEHNR and FQNEAQ (reference sequence). Trimming removed 5 bases at V and 7 bases at J, with 6 bases between. The CDR3 is 11 residues long. The CDR3 protein is CASSPGNEQFF. The CDR3 coding sequence is TGTGCCAGCAGCCCCGGGAATGAGCAGTTCTTC.

This chain links TRBV29-1 with TRBJ2-6, with D tentatively TRBD2 (6 bases). V was cut by 0 bases and J by 2 bases, with 8 bases left in between. The germline V gene has CDR1 SQVTM and CDR2 ANQGSEA. The CDR3 runs 15 residues. CDR3 in amino acids: CSVEEWRAGANVLTF. CDR3 in DNA: TGCAGCGTTGAAGAGTGGAGGGCTGGGGCCAACGTCCTGACTTTC.

The chain joins TRBV28 to TRBJ2-7, with 10 nucleotides matching TRBD1. This CDR3 contains 15 residues. The J segment lost 2 bases and the V segment lost 6 bases, leaving 7 bases of the junction unmatched. The germline CDR1 and CDR2 sequences are MDHEN and SYDVKM. CDR3 coding DNA: TGTGCCAGCAGCCCCGGACAGGGGGGAACCTACGAGCAGTACTTC. Its protein is CASSPGQGGTYEQYF.

V and J are TRBV28 and TRBJ1-5; D possibly corresponds to TRBD1 (6 bases). CDR3 length: 16 amino acids. Trimming left V 1 base short and J 0 bases short, with 10 bases between. The germline gives CDR1 MDHEN, CDR2 SYDVKM. CDR3 bases: TGTGCCAGCAGTTTATTCGGACAGTATAGCAATCAGCCCCAGCATTTT. Amino acid sequence: CASSLFGQYSNQPQHF.

The rearrangement links TRBV6-5 to TRBJ1-1, with D maybe TRBD1 (5 bases). Trimming took off 6 bases at V and 6 bases at J, with 8 bases between the two ends. CDR3 length equals 11 residues. CDR1 is MNHEY and CDR2 is SVGAGI in the germline V gene. The DNA of the CDR3 is TGTGCCAGCAGCCAGGGTTCTGAAGCTTTCTTT. This sequence encodes CASSQGSEAFF.

The gene calls are TRBV7-9 and TRBJ2-3; maybe TRBD1 (5 bases). The CDR3 has 13 amino acids. V was pared by 5 bases and J by 4 bases, with 10 bases between. Looked up from germline, CDR1 is SEHNR and CDR2 is FQNEAQ (reference sequence). As DNA, the CDR3 is TGTGCCAGCAGCCGCACAGGTCCAGATACGCAGTATTTT. Its translation is CASSRTGPDTQYF.

The V and J genes are TRBV28 and TRBJ1-1; 7 bases line up with TRBD1. Germline CDR1 reads MDHEN; CDR2 reads SYDVKM. V was pared by 6 bases and J by 2 bases, with 9 bases of the junction left unmatched. This CDR3 contains 15 residues. In nucleotides, the CDR3 is TGTGCCAGCAGACGTGATACAGGGGTAAACACTGAAGCTTTCTTT. It translates to CASRRDTGVNTEAFF.

The CDR3 bases are TGTGCCAGCTCATCACGACAGGGATACGAGCAGTACTTC. Its protein is CASSSRQGYEQYF. The chain has TRBV18 and TRBJ2-7, with TRBD1 matching over 7 bases. CDR1 and CDR2 from the germline V gene are KGHSH and LQKENI. The CDR3 sequence is 13 residues long. J was trimmed by 4 bases and V by 5 bases; bases with no gene match: 5.

This chain connects TRBV27 to TRBJ2-3, with 7 bases matching TRBD1. CDR1 is MNHEY and CDR2 is SMNVEV in the germline V gene (reference sequence). Trimming at V came to 8 bases and at J to 2 bases, leaving 16 bases not matched to a gene. The CDR3 sequence is 17 residues long. The CDR3 nucleotides are TGTGCCAGCCGTAACGATAACCGGGACAGATCCACAGATACGCAGTATTTT. Translating gives CASRNDNRDRSTDTQYF.

This rearrangement joins TRBV7-6 to TRBJ2-5, with D possibly being TRBD2 (6 bases). V dropped 5 bases and J dropped 4 bases, with 20 bases sitting between them. Germline-derived CDR1 and CDR2 are SGHVS and FNYEAQ. This CDR3 comprises 16 residues. CDR3 sequence (DNA): TGTGCCAGCAGCCCAGACTATTTAGGGACTGCAGAGACCCAGTACTTC. Protein product: CASSPDYLGTAETQYF.

V usage is TRBV11-1 and J usage is TRBJ2-2, with 9 bases that match TRBD1. The V gene's germline CDR1 is SGHAT and CDR2 FQDESV (reference sequence). The junction had 7 bases not matched to a gene; V was cut back by 5 bases and J by 6 bases. CDR3 length equals 15 residues. The CDR3 loop reads CASSPGQGWAGELFF. In nucleotides, the CDR3 is TGTGCCAGCAGCCCCGGACAGGGGTGGGCCGGGGAGCTGTTTTTT.

The V gene is TRBV28, the J gene TRBJ1-4; TRBD1 is a possible D gene (5 bases). Looked up from germline, CDR1 is MDHEN and CDR2 is SYDVKM. This CDR3 contains 13 residues. Trimming removed 5 bases from V and 4 bases from J, with 8 bases in between. As DNA, the CDR3 is TGTGCCAGCAGTGGGGGGGTTAATGAAAAACTGTTTTTT. It yields the protein CASSGGVNEKLFF. The variable domain in full, with the rest retrieved from reference TRBV28 and TRBJ1-4, is DVKVTQSSRYLVKRTGEKVFLECVQDMDHENMFWYRQDPGLGLRLIYFSYDVKMKEKGDIPEGYSVSREKKERFSLILESASTNQTSMYLCASSGGVNEKLFFGSGTQLSVL.

V usage is TRBV7-9 and J usage is TRBJ2-5; no firm D call. With the DNA end fitting TRBJ2-7 better, the J assignment may be wrong. Germline V gene data show CDR1 as SEHNR and CDR2 as FQNEAQ (reference sequence). The length of the CDR3 is 13 residues. This CDR3 is CASSPLSSYEQYF. CDR3 nucleotides: TGTGCCAGCAGCCCTTTAAGCTCCTACGAGCAGTACTTC.